This TCR beta chain was documented in a study of T cell repertoires in cytomegalovirus infection. Study-level background: Researchers turned to recently identified HLA-C-restricted CMV epitopes as well as well-studied HLA-B-restricted ones. Indicated by public TCR beta signatures were CMV infection and matching HLA type.

Deletions cut 0 bases from V and 4 bases from J, with 15 bases between. The CDR3 runs 16 residues. The V gene's germline CDR1 is SGHVS and CDR2 FNYEAQ. The study's findings and limits: Cumulative frequency (of public TCR beta family members) identified carriers of CMV plus the relevant HLA.

This clonotype was seen many times. The antigen remains unidentified. Each CDR3 protein is one row after TCRdb ran MiXCR on the reads. The sample gives roughly 920,000 distinct CDR3 sequences, roughly 31% of which show up once; under 15% is in the top ten. This clonotype was obtained from a human donor in good health (CMV status not recorded). Some clones in this sample may be carry-over from other donors' samples. The chain has TRBV7-6 and TRBJ1-1; weak D call: TRBD1 (5 bases). The source material was cultured CD8+ T cells from PBMCs, sampled from culture after CMV antigen stimulation. The CDR3 spells CASSLAEVGGGTEAFF. In DNA, the CDR3 is TGTGCCAGCAGCTTAGCTGAGGTTGGGGGAGGCACTGAAGCTTTCTTT.